The 28 T cell receptor beta chains below all came from one sample that was sequenced in a study of identical twins. Each CDR3 protein gets one entry after TCRdb re-called the 5' RACE reads with MiXCR. Of 650 to 850 distinct CDR3 sequences listed, approximately 60% were seen once; the top ten hold approximately 5.3%. Sequenced input: CD4+ T cells sorted from blood. These TCRs come from a woman younger than 30 in good health. This table probably holds off-target reads from a library built for another chain.

The chain links TRBV2 to TRBJ2-2, with 7 nucleotides matching TRBD2. The CDR3 runs to 15 residues. CDR1 and CDR2 (germline): SNHLY, FYNNEI. V shed 7 bases, J shed 5 bases, and the junction held 10 bases outside the gene matches. The CDR3 sequence: CASNLGGSSTGELFF. The CDR3 DNA follows: TGTGCCAGCAACCTGGGCGGGAGTAGTACCGGGGAGCTGTTTTTT.

The V and J genes are TRBV11-1 and TRBJ2-3; D gene unclear. This CDR3 region has 16 residues. Trimming removed 5 bases at V and 0 bases at J, with 15 bases between. In germline, CDR1 is SGHAT, CDR2 FQDESV (reference sequence). The CDR3 region has the DNA TGTGCCAGCAGCCCCAAAGTCCCGGCCAGCACAGATACGCAGTATTTT. This gives the protein CASSPKVPASTDTQYF.

The gene calls are TRBV3-1 and TRBJ2-5, with TRBD2 as a possible D gene (7 bases). Germline CDR1 LGHDT, CDR2 YNNKEL (reference sequence). The V and J ends lost 4 bases and 4 bases respectively, with 13 bases between them. This CDR3 comprises 14 residues. This chain's CDR3 is CASSPTGGGETQYF. The CDR3 DNA reads TGTGCCAGCAGCCCGACGGGGGGCGGAGAGACCCAGTACTTC.

The chain joins TRBV13 to TRBJ2-5; TRBD2 is a possible D gene (6 bases). Looked up from germline, CDR1 is PRHDT and CDR2 is FYEKMQ (reference sequence). Trimming left V 5 bases short and J 5 bases short, with 21 bases between. This CDR3 has 16 amino acids. In DNA, the CDR3 is TGTGCCAGCAGCCCGTCGGGGGACGGGAGCTTGGAGACCCAGTACTTC. Its translation is CASSPSGDGSLETQYF.

The V gene is TRBV9, the J gene TRBJ2-7; TRBD1 agrees at 9 bases. V trimming: 3 bases; J trimming: 4 bases; junction bases outside the gene matches: 5. The CDR3 extends over 14 amino acids. Germline V lookup: CDR1 SGDLS, CDR2 YYNGEE. The CDR3 here is CASSAGQGRYEQYF. The CDR3 coding sequence is TGTGCCAGCAGCGCCGGACAGGGGAGGTACGAGCAGTACTTC.

This rearrangement joins TRBV7-2 to TRBJ2-7, with 8 bases lining up with TRBD2. The CDR3 is made up of 15 amino acids. Germline trimming cut 3 bases from V and 3 bases from J; bases unmatched to any gene: 7. Germline V gene lookup returns CDR1 SGHTA and CDR2 FQGNSA. In DNA form, the CDR3 reads TGTGCCAGCAGCTTCACTTTTAGCGGGAACTACGAGCAGTACTTC. As protein: CASSFTFSGNYEQYF. Drawing the rest from reference TRBV7-2 and TRBJ2-7, the complete variable domain is GAGVSQSPSNKVTEKGKDVELRCDPISGHTALYWYRQSLGQGLEFLIYFQGNSAPDKSGLPSDRFSAERTGGSVSTLTIQRTQQEDSAVYLCASSFTFSGNYEQYFGPGTRLTVT.

This chain joins TRBV5-1 and TRBJ2-5, with D possibly TRBD2 on 5 matching bases. The CDR3 consists of 13 residues. Germline assignment: CDR1 SGHRS and CDR2 YFSETQ. V shed 4 bases and J shed 3 bases, with 10 bases lying between them. DNA of the CDR3: TGCGCCAGCAGCCTGACGGGAAAAGAGACCCAGTACTTC. It yields the protein CASSLTGKETQYF. Based on the CDR3 plus reference TRBV5-1 and TRBJ2-5, the full variable domain is KAGVTQTPRYLIKTRGQQVTLSCSPISGHRSVSWYQQTPGQGLQFLFEYFSETQRNKGNFPGRFSGRQFSNSRSEMNVSTLELGDSALYLCASSLTGKETQYFGPGTRLLVL.

The chain carries TRBV5-1 and TRBJ2-1; D call uncertain. There are 12 residues in the CDR3. Trimming left V 0 bases short and J 7 bases short, with 5 bases between. Germline V CDR1 and CDR2: SGHRS, YFSETQ. The CDR3 DNA reads as TGCGCCAGCAGCTTGGACCCTAATGAGCAGTTCTTC. This translates into CASSLDPNEQFF. The variable domain in full, with the rest retrieved from reference TRBV5-1 and TRBJ2-1, is KAGVTQTPRYLIKTRGQQVTLSCSPISGHRSVSWYQQTPGQGLQFLFEYFSETQRNKGNFPGRFSGRQFSNSRSEMNVSTLELGDSALYLCASSLDPNEQFFGPGTRLTVL.

This clonotype occurred a few times. This sequence joins TRBV7-8 and TRBJ2-1; TRBD2 matches at 8 bases. The CDR3 spans 16 residues. CDR1 and CDR2 (germline): SGHVS, FQNEAQ. Unmatched junction bases numbered 10, after V lost 2 bases and J lost 7 bases. This CDR3 is CASSLSLAGGENEQFF. The CDR3 DNA sequence: TGTGCCAGCAGCTTATCCCTGGCGGGGGGAGAAAATGAGCAGTTCTTC.

The chain couples TRBV4-1 to TRBJ2-7; the match to TRBD2 covers 7 bases. The CDR3 runs to 16 residues. With V trimmed by 3 bases and J by 5 bases, 13 bases remained unmatched. Per the germline V gene, CDR1 is MGHRA and CDR2 is YSYEKL. The CDR3 DNA reads as TGCGCCAGCAGCCACACACTATTAGCGGGTAAGGACGAGCAGTACTTC. Residues: CASSHTLLAGKDEQYF.

This clonotype was seen just once. The V and J genes are TRBV6-5 and TRBJ2-7; perhaps TRBD2 as D (5 bases). CDR3 length equals 13 residues. V was trimmed by 6 bases and J by 0 bases, leaving 9 bases between them. Germline V lookup: CDR1 MNHEY, CDR2 SVGAGI. CDR3 coding DNA: TGTGCCAGCAGGGACTCCAGCTCCTACGAGCAGTACTTC. Translation: CASRDSSSYEQYF.

V gene TRBV19 combines with J gene TRBJ2-3; D is unclear. The germline V gene has CDR1 LNHDA and CDR2 SQIVND (reference sequence). Between the trimmed V and J ends, which lost 6 bases and 1 base, there was a span of 20 bases. This CDR3 comprises 17 residues. CDR3 sequence: CASRSRKVPDGTDTQYF. For the CDR3, the DNA is TGTGCCAGTAGGTCCAGGAAGGTCCCTGATGGCACAGATACGCAGTATTTT.

The J gene is TRBJ2-5, the V gene TRBV6-2 or TRBV6-3; 12 bases agree with TRBD2. The germline gives CDR1 MNHEY, CDR2 SVGEGT. Losses at the gene ends were 6 bases for V and 3 bases for J; bases not matched to a gene: 8. The CDR3 sequence is 16 residues long. The CDR3 protein is CASRLPLAGGEETQYF. The CDR3 DNA reads as TGTGCCAGCAGGCTCCCACTAGCGGGAGGTGAAGAGACCCAGTACTTC.

The chain carries TRBV6-5 and TRBJ2-7; 7 bases are a match to TRBD1. The CDR3 runs 13 residues. The germline CDR1 and CDR2 sequences are MNHEY and SVGAGI. V shed 3 bases and J 3 bases; nucleotides not matched to a gene: 2. CDR3 region: CASSYRQGYEQYF. In DNA form, the CDR3 reads TGTGCCAGCAGTTATCGACAGGGCTACGAGCAGTACTTC.

This chain links TRBV11-2 with TRBJ2-1, with D unresolved. The ends were cut back, 2 bases at V and 4 bases at J, with 12 bases in the middle. The CDR3 totals 15 residues. Germline V gene sequence: CDR1 SGHAT, CDR2 FQNNGV. CDR3 loop: CASSLKSRFYNEQFF. The CDR3 DNA reads TGTGCCAGCAGCTTAAAGTCCCGATTTTACAATGAGCAGTTCTTC.

This chain uses TRBV19 with TRBJ2-3; 10 nucleotides align to TRBD1. V lost 5 bases, J lost 5 bases, and 4 bases stayed unmatched. The CDR3 length is 14 residues. Germline V lookup: CDR1 LNHDA, CDR2 SQIVND (reference sequence). The DNA of the CDR3 is TGTGCCAGTAGTGACAGGGGGCGAGGAGATACGCAGTATTTT. This gives the protein CASSDRGRGDTQYF.

The genes are TRBV2 and TRBJ2-1; 10 bases align to TRBD2. Germline V lookup: CDR1 SNHLY, CDR2 FYNNEI. The V and J ends lost 7 bases and 3 bases, in that order; junction bases with no gene match: 6. The CDR3 contains 15 residues. The CDR3 sequence is CASKGERGGYNEQFF. The DNA of the CDR3 is TGTGCCAGCAAGGGAGAGCGGGGGGGCTACAATGAGCAGTTCTTC.

The chain is built from TRBV6-1 and TRBJ1-1; perhaps TRBD1 as D (5 bases). Per germline, CDR1 MNHNS and CDR2 SASEGT. The CDR3 contains 16 residues. The ends were cut back, 7 bases at V and 1 base at J, with 19 bases in the middle. The CDR3 DNA reads as TGTGCCAGCACCCGAAAAGGGGTCGCGGGGAACACTGAAGCTTTCTTT. Translating it yields CASTRKGVAGNTEAFF.

This clonotype was picked up one time. This chain links TRBV20-1 with TRBJ2-3, with D possibly matching TRBD2 (6 bases). The CDR3 contains 16 residues. Trimming cost V 3 bases and J 0 bases, with 16 bases left between them. Looked up from germline, CDR1 is DFQATT and CDR2 is SNEGSKA (reference sequence). The CDR3 spells CSASEGTHPSTDTQYF. As DNA, the CDR3 is TGCAGTGCTAGCGAAGGGACTCACCCTAGCACAGATACGCAGTATTTT.

The rearrangement uses TRBV11-2 and TRBJ1-4; D gene ambiguous. V was trimmed by 1 base and J by 8 bases, leaving 14 bases between them. Germline assignment: CDR1 SGHAT and CDR2 FQNNGV. The CDR3 runs to 15 residues. CDR3 sequence: CASSLGGVFGEKLFF. The CDR3 DNA is TGTGCCAGCAGCTTAGGGGGAGTTTTCGGAGAAAAACTGTTTTTT.

This clonotype came up a few times. The chain links TRBV18 to TRBJ2-2; D may match TRBD1 or TRBD2 (6 bases each). The CDR3 spans 15 residues. Germline-derived CDR1 and CDR2 are KGHSH and LQKENI. Trimming took off 2 bases at V and 7 bases at J, with 14 bases between the two ends. The CDR3 DNA reads as TGTGCCAGCTCACCAACGAAGGGGGGCCACGGGGAGCTGTTTTTT. Amino acid sequence: CASSPTKGGHGELFF.

The chain has TRBV6-1 and TRBJ2-7; D perhaps matches TRBD2 (5 bases). The CDR3 contains 13 residues. Germline CDR1 reads MNHNS; CDR2 reads SASEGT. The V gene lost 9 bases and the J gene lost 6 bases, with 18 bases spanning the gap. The DNA for the CDR3 is TGTGCCAGTATGGCGGGCTACGTGGGCGAGCAGTACTTC. It specifies CASMAGYVGEQYF.

The chain is built from TRBV11-2 and TRBJ2-3; TRBD2 is a possible D gene (5 bases). The V end was cut by 3 bases, the J end by 6 bases, with 13 bases between. Germline CDR1 reads SGHAT; CDR2 reads FQNNGV. The CDR3 covers 14 residues. Here the CDR3 DNA reads TGTGCCAGCAGCTTCCTCCTCGGGGAGGATACGCAGTATTTT. As protein: CASSFLLGEDTQYF.

V is TRBV7-8 and J is TRBJ2-5, with a weak D call TRBD2 (5 bases). Trimming stripped 1 base from V and 2 bases from J, with 8 bases between. The CDR3 has 14 residues. Per germline, CDR1 SGHVS and CDR2 FQNEAQ. DNA of the CDR3: TGTGCCAGCAGCTTAGGTCGAGGGCAAGAGACCCAGTACTTC. This translates into CASSLGRGQETQYF. Using reference TRBV7-8 and TRBJ2-5 for the parts outside the CDR3, the full variable domain is GAGVSQSPRYKVAKRGQDVALRCDPISGHVSLFWYQQALGQGPEFLTYFQNEAQLDKSGLPSDRFFAERPEGSVSTLKIQRTQQEDSAVYLCASSLGRGQETQYFGPGTRLLVL.

The chain is built from TRBV19 and TRBJ2-1; possibly TRBD1 or TRBD2 for D (5 bases each). CDR1 is LNHDA and CDR2 is SQIVND in the germline V gene (reference sequence). Trimming cost V 8 bases and J 4 bases, with 21 bases left between them. CDR3 length equals 16 residues. The CDR3 loop reads CASLPGAAGIYNEQFF. CDR3 nucleotide sequence: TGTGCCAGTTTACCCGGGGCGGCCGGGATTTACAATGAGCAGTTCTTC.

The V gene is TRBV19, the J gene TRBJ2-2, with 9 bases fitting TRBD1. Germline values: CDR1 LNHDA, CDR2 SQIVND (reference sequence). After removal of 7 bases from V and 6 bases from J, the junction contained 9 bases not matched to a gene. CDR3 length: 15 residues. The chain's CDR3 is CASTSGQGISGELFF. As DNA, the CDR3 is TGTGCCAGTACCTCCGGACAGGGGATATCCGGGGAGCTGTTTTTT.

In its sample, this clonotype was seen once. V gene TRBV12-3 or TRBV12-4 combines with J gene TRBJ2-1; D gene ambiguous. The CDR3 runs to 13 residues. V lost 3 bases and J lost 6, with 9 bases in between. As DNA, the CDR3 is TGTGCCAGCAGTTTGCGGCAGATCAATGAGCAGTTCTTC. It translates to CASSLRQINEQFF.

This clonotype was seen more than once but under ten times. The CDR3 DNA reads TGTGCCAGCAGTTACATGCGGGAGGGCCCCGATACGCAGTATTTT. This encodes CASSYMREGPDTQYF. The chain combines TRBV6-6 with TRBJ2-3; TRBD2 matches at 9 bases. The CDR3 loop spans 15 amino acids. Per the germline V gene, CDR1 is MNHNY and CDR2 is SVGAGI (reference sequence). The junction had 6 bases not matched to a gene; V was cut back by 2 bases and J by 6 bases.